This TCR beta chain was identified in a study of T-cell memory formation after mild COVID-19 (dated by TCRdb to about 2021). About the investigation overall: TCR sequence clusters from the two donors were found to be largely donor specific. In a couple of donors, T-cell clones that expanded and contracted after mild COVID-19 were followed by sequencing TCRalpha and TCRbeta repertoires longitudinally. Two young, previously healthy adult volunteers, one female and one male, were included in the cohort.

This clonotype was seen more than once but under ten times. No cognate antigen has been identified for it. No quality values exist for individual bases; no much larger clone is one base distant. The study at large found these results: Contracting CD4+ clones turned up mainly in the CM and EM memory subsets, whereas EMRA was where CD8+ clones were enriched. The detection of some responding clones in pre-infection memory suggests that pre-existing cross-reactive memory T cells joined the SARS-CoV-2 response. Whether the second-wave clones peaking on day 37 were SARS-CoV-2 specific was not confirmed. From day 15 to 85, contracting clones showed balanced CD4/CD8 phenotypes, whereas a second wave of clones that expanded from day 15 to 37 leaned towards CD4+. The study included only a couple of mild cases, and larger cohorts that include severe cases with pre-infection samples were judged to be necessary.

Ficoll-Paque density gradient centrifugation was used to isolate PBMCs. Instrument used: Illumina NovaSeq 6000. TCRalpha and TCRbeta cDNA libraries were constructed by 5'RACE with constant-segment primers, with sample barcodes and unique molecular identifiers being introduced. RNA was extracted from every sample with Trizol reagent. Library amplification was performed in two PCR steps, and a second sample barcode and Illumina TruSeq adapters were introduced in the second step. The libraries were sequenced on an Illumina NovaSeq using 2 x 150 bp paired-end reads. Concerning the study's data processing: The reads were demultiplexed and collapsed into UMI-guided consensus sequences using migec v1.2.7. With mixcr v2.1.11, UMI consensuses were aligned to TRA and TRB V and J templates and assembled into clonotypes. A clonotype was counted as expanded or contracted only if both edgeR and NoisET called the change significant, with noise models trained on biological replicates. For edgeR calls, the cutoffs were a false discovery rate-adjusted p below 0.01 and a log2 fold-change threshold of 1. As an exploratory analysis of dynamics, max-normalized trajectories of the 1000 most abundant clonotypes were examined with PCA combined with hierarchical clustering. Each responding clone was given a CD4 or CD8 phenotype based on the CD4+ and CD8+ repertoires, which had been sequenced separately. Clones were called with MiXCR by TCRdb after fastp trimmed the public reads at Q25, and only in-frame beta chains were retained. Here each entry gathers all rows of one CDR3 protein and keeps the most common genes and DNA. The V and J calls were determined by TCRdb, not by the authors. In all, the sample holds about 350,000 distinct CDR3 sequences, and roughly 15% of those were seen once. The top ten clonotypes cover approximately 21% of the sample.

From cysteine to phenylalanine, the CDR3 is 14 amino acids long. The retained sequence is limited to the CDR3, 42 bases, with the frame set at the first base. Based on the germline V gene (reference sequence), the CDR1 and CDR2 sequences are DFQATT and SNEGSKA. The V end gives up 1 base and the J end 3 bases, leaving 1 base in the junction not matched to a gene. The sequence derives from a man between 18 and 29 years old who had mild COVID-19 (a few samples of this study predate the infection). The sample titles of this study are shuffled in the database, so cell type and time point are left out; the donor was told from shared clones. Sequencing input: PBMCs or a T cell subset sorted from them (not recorded which). The chain joins TRBV20-1 to TRBJ1-1; TRBD1 aligns with 11 central bases. The DNA sequence is TGCAGTGCTAGAGGGACAGGGGGCTACACTGAAGCTTTCTTT. Its translation is CSARGTGGYTEAFF.